This T cell receptor beta chain was recovered during a study of tumor and adjacent non-tumor tissue in lung cancer. In the study overall: The cohort had approximately 13 adenocarcinoma, 2 squamous cell and 1 small cell patients. Study observations and caveats: Top 100 clones took a larger repertoire share in normal lung.

TCRbeta libraries were built with three rounds of nested PCR, modified from ARM-PCR. MiXCR, applied by TCRdb to the multiplex PCR reads, yields one record per CDR3 protein. The sample contains roughly 48,000 distinct CDR3 sequences, 64% of which appear only once. This clonotype was counted ten times or more. Its matching antigen is unknown. Germline CDR1 DFQATT, CDR2 SNEGSKA (reference sequence). With V trimmed by 5 bases and J by 1 base, 1 base remained unmatched. The CDR3 runs to 12 residues. This sample's RNA came from whole unsorted tissue. Distant lung tissue was collected more than 3 cm away from the tumor edge.

This sequence joins TRBV20-1 and TRBJ1-1; TRBD1 aligns across 7 bases. The receptor was isolated from a woman in her sixties or seventies with non-small cell lung cancer. Sequences were obtained from distant non-tumor lung tissue. The CDR3 region has the DNA TGCAGTGCTCGGACAGGGAACACTGAAGCTTTCTTT. This encodes CSARTGNTEAFF.